A selection of T cell receptor beta chains follows, all from one sample in a study of blood T cell repertoires in COVID-19. Method: immunoSEQ multiplex PCR; TCRdb's copy keeps in-frame clones and lacks some. The table lists tens of thousands of clones, about four fifths of them singletons. The sequenced sample was peripheral blood. These receptors originate from a man in his 70s with acute or convalescent COVID-19. The CDR3 runs from the conserved cysteine through the conserved F or W. The D gene is left open where the match is weak. Some rows have no size entry. The others give once, few or many, or a class for an expanded clone.

len	v_gene	j_gene	abundance	d_gene	CDR3nt	CDR3aa
17	TRBV3-1/TRBV3-2	TRBJ2-2	-	TRBD2	TGTGCCAGCAGCCCTTTAGCGGGAGGGAGCAACACCGGGGAGCTGTTTTTT	CASSPLAGGSNTGELFF
14	TRBV30	TRBJ1-2	-	-	TGTGCCGGAGGGCCGTTTGGGGCCGGGTATGGCTACACCTTC	CAGGPFGAGYGYTF
18	TRBV18	TRBJ2-3	-	TRBD2	TGTGCCAGCTCACACACCGGGACTAGCGGGGGGGCCGCAGATACGCAGTATTTT	CASSHTGTSGGAADTQYF
14	TRBV29-1	TRBJ2-1	-	TRBD2	TGCAGCGTCGACTCAGCGGGAACCTACAATGAGCAGTTCTTC	CSVDSAGTYNEQFF
15	TRBV27	TRBJ2-1	-	TRBD1	TGTGCCAGCAGTATCCGGGACAGGGTTAACAATGAGCAGTTCTTC	CASSIRDRVNNEQFF
13	TRBV24-1	TRBJ1-1	-	-	TGTGCCACCAGTGAAAGAGGAGGCACTGAAGCTTTCTTT	CATSERGGTEAFF
13	TRBV30	TRBJ1-2	-	-	TGTGCCTGGAGGCCTGGAGCTAACTATGGCTACACCTTC	CAWRPGANYGYTF
14	TRBV7-3	TRBJ1-1	few	-	TGTGCCAGCAGCACGGGACAAATGAACACTGAAGCTTTCTTT	CASSTGQMNTEAFF
14	TRBV19	TRBJ2-1	-	TRBD2	TGTGCCAGTAGTCCAGCGGGGAATCTCAATGAGCAGTTCTTC	CASSPAGNLNEQFF
13	TRBV5-1	TRBJ1-2	-	TRBD1	TGCGCCAGCAGCTTGGGGGGACAGTCCTTGGACACCTTC	CASSLGGQSLDTF
15	TRBV20-1	TRBJ2-7	few	TRBD2	TGCAGTGCTAGTCAGCAAATGACTAGCGGGAACGAGCAGTACTTC	CSASQQMTSGNEQYF
17	TRBV10-3	TRBJ2-3	-	TRBD2	TGTGCCACCACCGGGACTAGCGGGCGGCAGGGTACAGATACGCAGTATTTT	CATTGTSGRQGTDTQYF
13	TRBV29-1	TRBJ2-5	once	-	TGCAGCGGACGGGAACAGATCCAAGAGACCCAGTACTTC	CSGREQIQETQYF
13	TRBV9	TRBJ2-1	-	-	TGTGCCAGCTCCGACTCCGCCTACAATGAGCAGTTCTTC	CASSDSAYNEQFF
15	TRBV7-2	TRBJ2-5	-	-	TGTGCCAGCAGCTTATCAACATTAGAGGCGGAGACCCAGTACTTC	CASSLSTLEAETQYF